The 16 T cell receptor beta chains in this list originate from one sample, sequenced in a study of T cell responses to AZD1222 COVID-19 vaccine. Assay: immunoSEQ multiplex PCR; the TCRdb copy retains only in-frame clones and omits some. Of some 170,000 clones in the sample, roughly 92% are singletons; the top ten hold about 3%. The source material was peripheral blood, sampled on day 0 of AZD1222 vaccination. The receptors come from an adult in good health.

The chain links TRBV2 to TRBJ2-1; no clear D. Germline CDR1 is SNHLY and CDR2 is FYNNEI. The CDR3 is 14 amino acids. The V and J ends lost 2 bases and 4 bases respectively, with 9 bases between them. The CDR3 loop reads CASSETPGYNEQFF. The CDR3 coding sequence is TGTGCCAGCAGTGAAACCCCGGGTTACAATGAGCAGTTCTTC.

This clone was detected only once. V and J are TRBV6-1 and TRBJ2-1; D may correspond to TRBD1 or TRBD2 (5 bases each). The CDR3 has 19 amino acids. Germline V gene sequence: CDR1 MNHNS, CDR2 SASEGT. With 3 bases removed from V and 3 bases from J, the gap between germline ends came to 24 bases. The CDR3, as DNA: TGTGCCAGCAGTGAGGACGGGATATTGGGACGCCCCGTCTACAATGAGCAGTTCTTC. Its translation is CASSEDGILGRPVYNEQFF.

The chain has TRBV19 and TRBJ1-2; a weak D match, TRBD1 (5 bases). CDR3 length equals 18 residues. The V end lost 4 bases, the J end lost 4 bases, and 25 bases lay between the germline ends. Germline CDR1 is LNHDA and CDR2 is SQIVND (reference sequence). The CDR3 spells CASSRRILGRGNSYGYTF. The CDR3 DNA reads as TGTGCCAGTAGTAGAAGGATCTTAGGGCGGGGGAATTCCTATGGCTACACCTTC.

Here the CDR3 reads CASSGTGAYEQYF. The CDR3 DNA follows: TGTGCCAGCAGTGGGACAGGGGCCTACGAGCAGTACTTC. V usage is TRBV27 and J usage is TRBJ2-7, with 10 bases matching TRBD1. The V gene's germline CDR1 is MNHEY and CDR2 SMNVEV (reference sequence). The CDR3 has 13 amino acids. The V segment lost 5 bases and the J segment 2 bases; nucleotides outside the gene matches: 0.

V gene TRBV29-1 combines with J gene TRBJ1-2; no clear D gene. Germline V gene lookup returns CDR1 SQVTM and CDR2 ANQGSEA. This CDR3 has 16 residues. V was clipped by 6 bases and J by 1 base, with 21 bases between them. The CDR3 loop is CSVPEGRESLNYGYTF. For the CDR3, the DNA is TGCAGCGTCCCCGAGGGCCGGGAATCCCTTAACTATGGCTACACCTTC.

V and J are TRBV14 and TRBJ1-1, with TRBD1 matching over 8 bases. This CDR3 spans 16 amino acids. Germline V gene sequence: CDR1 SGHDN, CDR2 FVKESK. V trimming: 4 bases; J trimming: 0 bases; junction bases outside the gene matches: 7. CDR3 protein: CASSPRTGPLNTEAFF. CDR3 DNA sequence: TGTGCCAGCAGCCCCCGGACAGGGCCCTTGAACACTGAAGCTTTCTTT.

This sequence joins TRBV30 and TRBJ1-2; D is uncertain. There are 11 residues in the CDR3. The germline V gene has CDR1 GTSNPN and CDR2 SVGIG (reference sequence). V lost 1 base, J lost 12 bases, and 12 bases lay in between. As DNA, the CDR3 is TGTGCCTGGAGTGGGACCGGCGGGAACACCTTC. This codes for CAWSGTGGNTF.

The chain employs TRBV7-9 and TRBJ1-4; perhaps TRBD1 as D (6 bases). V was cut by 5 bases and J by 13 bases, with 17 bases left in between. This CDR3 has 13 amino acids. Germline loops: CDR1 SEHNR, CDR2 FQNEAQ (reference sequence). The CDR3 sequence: CASSPTLQGLLFF. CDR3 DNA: TGTGCCAGCAGCCCTACCTTACAGGGATTACTGTTTTTT.

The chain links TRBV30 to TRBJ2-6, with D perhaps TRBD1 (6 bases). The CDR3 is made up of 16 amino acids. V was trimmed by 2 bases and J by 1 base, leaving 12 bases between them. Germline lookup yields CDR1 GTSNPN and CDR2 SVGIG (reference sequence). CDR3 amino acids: CAWSKGVTSGANVLTF. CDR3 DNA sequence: TGTGCCTGGAGTAAGGGGGTTACTTCTGGGGCCAACGTCCTGACTTTC.

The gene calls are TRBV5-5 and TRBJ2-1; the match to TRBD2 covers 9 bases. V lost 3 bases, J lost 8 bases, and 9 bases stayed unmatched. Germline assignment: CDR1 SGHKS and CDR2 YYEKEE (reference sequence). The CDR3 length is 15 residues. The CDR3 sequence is CASSWGGLAFYEQFF. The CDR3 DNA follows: TGTGCCAGCAGCTGGGGAGGACTAGCGTTCTATGAGCAGTTCTTC.

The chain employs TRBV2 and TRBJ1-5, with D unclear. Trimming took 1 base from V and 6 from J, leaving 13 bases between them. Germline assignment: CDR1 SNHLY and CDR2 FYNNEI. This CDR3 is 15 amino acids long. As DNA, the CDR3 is TGTGCCAGCAGTGAAGAAAACAGTCGAACTCAGCCCCAGCATTTT. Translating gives CASSEENSRTQPQHF.

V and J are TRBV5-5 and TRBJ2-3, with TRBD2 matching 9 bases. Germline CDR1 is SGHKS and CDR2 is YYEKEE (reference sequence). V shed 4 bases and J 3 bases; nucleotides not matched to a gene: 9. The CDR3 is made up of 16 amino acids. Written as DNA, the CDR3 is TGTGCCAGCAGCCTGGCCGGGCTAGCGGGAACAGATACGCAGTATTTT. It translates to CASSLAGLAGTDTQYF.

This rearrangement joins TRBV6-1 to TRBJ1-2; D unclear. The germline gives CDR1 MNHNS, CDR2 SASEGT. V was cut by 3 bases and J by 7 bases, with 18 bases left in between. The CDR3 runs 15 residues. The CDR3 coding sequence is TGTGCCAGCAGTGATACCGAAATGGCCCCCCGTGGCTACACCTTC. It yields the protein CASSDTEMAPRGYTF.

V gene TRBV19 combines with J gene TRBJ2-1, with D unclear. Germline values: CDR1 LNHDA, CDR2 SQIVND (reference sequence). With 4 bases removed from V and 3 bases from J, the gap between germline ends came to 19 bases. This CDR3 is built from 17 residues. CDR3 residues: CASSRAEGPTFYNEQFF. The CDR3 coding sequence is TGTGCCAGTAGTAGGGCCGAAGGGCCGACCTTCTACAATGAGCAGTTCTTC.

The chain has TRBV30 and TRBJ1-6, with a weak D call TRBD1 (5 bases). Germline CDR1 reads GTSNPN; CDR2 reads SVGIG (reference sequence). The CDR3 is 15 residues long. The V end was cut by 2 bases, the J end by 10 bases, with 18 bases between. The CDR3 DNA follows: TGTGCCTGGAGTATCCCGGGACTCAAGAACTCACCCCTCCACTTT. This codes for CAWSIPGLKNSPLHF. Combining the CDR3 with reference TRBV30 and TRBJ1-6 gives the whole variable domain SQTIHQWPATLVQPVGSPLSLECTVEGTSNPNLYWYRQAAGRGLQLLFYSVGIGQISSEVPQNLSASRPQDRQFILSSKKLLLSDSGFYLCAWSIPGLKNSPLHFGNGTRLTVT.

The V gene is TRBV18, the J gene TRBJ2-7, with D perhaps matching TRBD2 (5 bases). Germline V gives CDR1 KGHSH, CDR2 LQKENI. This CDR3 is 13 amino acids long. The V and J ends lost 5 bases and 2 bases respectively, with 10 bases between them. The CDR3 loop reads CASSKGETYEQYF. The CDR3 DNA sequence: TGTGCCAGCTCAAAGGGAGAGACCTACGAGCAGTACTTC.